Listed below are T cell receptor beta chains from one sample, sequenced in a study of regulatory T cells in long-lasting Graves disease. TCRdb itself ran the multiplex PCR reads through MiXCR, one entry per CDR3 protein. The table shows fewer than 500,000 distinct CDR3 sequences, with around 15% occurring only once. This same sample was also part of a study on T cells in Graves' hyperthyroidism and ophthalmopathy.

The sequencing used peripheral blood mononuclear cells (PBMCs), collected at new diagnosis, from a patient treated with antithyroid drugs. Source of these receptors: a man aged 35 to 55 with Graves disease. Each CDR3 is given with its conserved first and last residue. D genes are given only for firm matches. The size entry is marked missing in some rows and otherwise reads once, few, many or a size class.

v_call	clone_size	cdr3_length	d_call	j_call	cdr3_aa	cdr3_nt
TRBV7-9	few	15	.	TRBJ2-5	CASSLQSGFQETQYF	TGTGCCAGCAGTCTCCAGAGCGGTTTCCAAGAGACCCAGTACTTC
TRBV6-1	few	10	.	TRBJ2-7	CAAGTGEQYF	TGTGCCGCTGGGACGGGAGAGCAGTACTTC
TRBV19	few	15	.	TRBJ2-7	CASSMGLRSSYEQYF	TGTGCCAGTAGTATGGGACTGCGGAGCTCCTACGAGCAGTACTTC
TRBV20-1	many	13	.	TRBJ2-3	CSAREPNTDTQYF	TGCAGTGCTAGAGAGCCAAACACAGATACGCAGTATTTT
TRBV27	.	14	TRBD1	TRBJ2-7	CASRGTGGDYEQYF	TGTGCCAGCCGAGGGACAGGGGGAGATTACGAGCAGTACTTC
TRBV7-6	few	13	.	TRBJ2-1	CASSLDRPGEQFF	TGTGCCAGCAGCTTAGACCGCCCGGGGGAGCAGTTCTTC
TRBV5-1	many	14	TRBD2	TRBJ2-5	CASSMTSGGETQYF	TGCGCCAGCAGCATGACTAGCGGGGGTGAGACCCAGTACTTC
TRBV12-3/TRBV12-4	.	14	.	TRBJ2-4	CASRSIGGKGIQYF	TGTGCCAGCAGGTCAATCGGCGGGAAAGGGATTCAGTACTTC
TRBV27	many	15	.	TRBJ2-1	CASSIGQTPYNEQFF	TGTGCCAGCAGTATTGGACAGACGCCCTACAATGAGCAGTTCTTC
TRBV5-1	many	13	TRBD1	TRBJ2-1	CASSSGTGDEQFF	TGCGCCAGCAGCTCCGGGACAGGGGACGAGCAGTTCTTC
TRBV11-3	.	15	.	TRBJ2-1	CASSLGGSWGASQFF	TGTGCCAGCAGCTTAGGAGGCAGTTGGGGGGCCTCGCAGTTCTTC
TRBV7-9	.	15	TRBD1	TRBJ1-4	CASSLAGQGDEKLFF	TGTGCCAGCAGCTTAGCGGGACAGGGTGATGAAAAACTGTTTTTT
TRBV5-1	many	17	TRBD2	TRBJ2-2	CASSLIMGLARTGELFF	TGCGCCAGCAGCCTAATTATGGGACTAGCGCGCACCGGGGAGCTGTTTTTT
TRBV5-5	many	15	.	TRBJ2-7	CASSQGWETVYEQYF	TGTGCCAGCAGCCAAGGATGGGAAACTGTCTACGAGCAGTACTTC
TRBV28	.	13	.	TRBJ1-1	CVSSSLSNTEAFF	TGTGTCAGCAGTTCACTGTCTAACACTGAAGCTTTCTTT
TRBV20-1	.	15	TRBD1	TRBJ1-1	CSARSGTGGSTEAFF	TGCAGTGCTAGATCCGGGACAGGGGGCAGTACTGAAGCTTTCTTT
TRBV30	many	11	.	TRBJ2-7	CAWSRDYEQYF	TGTGCCTGGAGTAGGGACTACGAGCAGTACTTC
TRBV19	few	17	.	TRBJ2-3	CASSMIPTTVRTDTQYF	TGTGCCAGTAGTATGATCCCGACGACAGTCCGCACAGATACGCAGTATTTT
TRBV12-3/TRBV12-4	.	16	TRBD2	TRBJ2-1	CASSSPGLAGHNEQFF	TGTGCCAGCAGTTCGCCGGGACTAGCGGGGCACAATGAGCAGTTCTTC
TRBV7-9	many	15	TRBD1	TRBJ2-7	CASSLGQGANYEQYF	TGTGCCAGCAGCTTAGGACAGGGGGCTAACTACGAGCAGTACTTC
TRBV5-4	few	13	TRBD2	TRBJ2-7	CASSPGLAGVLYF	TGTGCCAGCAGCCCCGGACTAGCGGGGGTCTTGTACTTC
TRBV28	many	15	TRBD1	TRBJ2-7	CASSYRTGGTYEQYF	TGTGCCAGCAGTTACCGGACAGGGGGCACCTACGAGCAGTACTTC
TRBV30	.	13	.	TRBJ1-2	CAWTPDGNYGYTF	TGTGCCTGGACCCCCGACGGGAACTATGGCTACACCTTC
TRBV20-1	many	14	TRBD1	TRBJ2-1	CSASPGQGPYEQFF	TGCAGTGCTAGCCCGGGACAGGGCCCATATGAGCAGTTCTTC
TRBV20-1	few	13	.	TRBJ1-5	CSAPAGFNQPQHF	TGCAGTGCCCCTGCGGGGTTCAATCAGCCCCAGCATTTT
TRBV28	.	15	TRBD1	TRBJ2-2	CASSFNGQGSGELFF	TGTGCCAGCAGTTTTAACGGACAGGGGTCCGGGGAGCTGTTTTTT
TRBV6-1	many	13	.	TRBJ2-7	CAHRDLGFDEQYF	TGTGCCCACCGGGACCTGGGCTTTGACGAGCAGTACTTC
TRBV24-1	few	11	.	TRBJ2-7	CATSDWLGQYF	TGTGCCACCAGTGATTGGTTGGGGCAGTACTTC
TRBV30	many	15	TRBD2	TRBJ2-7	CAWRSVAGVRYEQYF	TGTGCCTGGAGATCTGTAGCGGGAGTACGCTACGAGCAGTACTTC
TRBV5-1	few	15	.	TRBJ2-5	CASSLSGQSQETQYF	TGCGCCAGCAGCTTGAGTGGACAGTCCCAAGAGACCCAGTACTTC
TRBV7-9	many	12	.	TRBJ2-5	CASTPTTGTQYF	TGTGCCAGCACTCCGACCACCGGGACCCAGTACTTC
TRBV7-2	.	15	TRBD2	TRBJ2-1	CASVPGPAGDVEQFF	TGTGCCAGCGTCCCGGGTCCAGCGGGAGACGTTGAGCAGTTCTTC
TRBV2	many	15	TRBD1	TRBJ2-7	CASSESGQGAGEQYF	TGTGCCAGCAGTGAGTCTGGGCAGGGGGCAGGCGAGCAGTACTTC
TRBV5-1	many	15	TRBD1	TRBJ2-7	CASCSEGQGAREQYF	TGCGCCAGCTGCAGTGAGGGACAGGGGGCCCGCGAGCAGTACTTC
TRBV5-1	few	19	TRBD2	TRBJ2-5	CASSRTGGRTSGRMETQYF	TGCGCCAGCAGCCGAACAGGGGGCAGGACTAGCGGGAGAATGGAGACCCAGTACTTC
TRBV4-1	few	15	TRBD1	TRBJ1-6	CASSPYRDSYSPLHF	TGCGCCAGCAGCCCATACCGGGACAGCTATTCACCCCTCCACTTT
TRBV20-1	.	14	TRBD1	TRBJ2-1	CSVFRDRLMNEQFF	TGCAGTGTATTCCGGGACAGGTTAATGAATGAGCAGTTCTTC
TRBV5-6	few	17	TRBD2	TRBJ2-7	CASSLRRTSGSSLEQYF	TGTGCCAGCAGCCTCCGGAGGACTAGCGGGAGTTCGCTCGAGCAGTACTTC
TRBV4-1	many	15	.	TRBJ2-7	CASSQANRRSYEQYF	TGCGCCAGCAGCCAAGCGAACAGGAGATCCTACGAGCAGTACTTC
TRBV27	many	15	.	TRBJ2-3	CASSRNGGRTDTQYF	TGTGCCAGCAGCCGGAACGGGGGACGCACAGATACGCAGTATTTT
TRBV19	.	14	.	TRBJ1-2	CASSIGPNNYGYTF	TGTGCCAGTAGTATAGGACCGAATAACTATGGCTACACCTTC